Listed below are T cell receptor beta chains from one sample, sequenced in a study of CD8+ T cells in alopecia areata. Clones were read by immunoSEQ multiplex PCR, and TCRdb kept only the in-frame ones, dropping some. Here the sample spans 60,000 to 85,000 clones, over 25% being singletons. The sample in question was CD8+ T cells sorted from blood, obtained at week 4, from a patient treated with tofacitinib. These receptors were taken from a human donor with alopecia areata. Each CDR3 is given with its conserved first and last residue.

V	J	CDR3
TRBV29-1	TRBJ2-7	CSVVGRAYEQYF
TRBV29-1	TRBJ2-7	CSVEEGPGQGVSYEQYF
TRBV25-1	TRBJ2-7	CASTDSYEQYF
TRBV7-9	TRBJ2-2	CASSLGSAGELFF
TRBV19	TRBJ2-1	CASSDRAGSDNEQFF
TRBV30	TRBJ1-2	CAWSRMGTNYGYTF
TRBV7-9	TRBJ2-7	CASSFPSDEQYF
TRBV29-1	TRBJ2-1	CSVVLGNEQFF
TRBV14	TRBJ2-1	CASSQLAGELGEQFF
TRBV9	TRBJ1-5	CASSTPGQPQHF
TRBV29-1	TRBJ2-7	CSVVLAESYEQYF
TRBV27	TRBJ2-2	CASSSATGELFF
TRBV29-1	TRBJ2-7	CSVGPVGYEQYF
TRBV12-5	TRBJ1-1	CASGWGTGNTEAFF
TRBV30	TRBJ1-2	CAWSGGQESYTF
TRBV7-8	TRBJ2-1	CASSLFSSTGAEQFF
TRBV27	TRBJ1-4	CASDVLGREKLFF
TRBV9	TRBJ2-3	CASQRGTSSDTQYF
TRBV11-3	TRBJ2-3	CASSLVASGSRDTQYF
TRBV29-1	TRBJ2-7	CSVVTPGRGYEQYF
TRBV6-5	TRBJ2-2	CASSFLITGELFF
TRBV29-1	TRBJ2-1	CSVAGGLGEQFF
TRBV27	TRBJ1-3	CASSTGNTIYF
TRBV2	TRBJ2-1	CASSEEATYNEQFF
TRBV25-1	TRBJ2-2	CASSEVGQGTGELFF
TRBV4-1	TRBJ2-1	CASSQEPGGIRNEQFF
TRBV29-1	TRBJ2-7	CSVVLGVEQYF
TRBV28	TRBJ2-2	CASSLGASPIPNTGELFF
TRBV11-2	TRBJ1-2	CASSPPRAGVVYGYTF
TRBV10-3	TRBJ2-1	CAISAGLAGVNEQFF
TRBV29-1	TRBJ2-5	CSVDLQTDQETQYF
TRBV20-1	TRBJ2-7	CSAGAYEQYF
TRBV29-1	TRBJ2-3	CSVEGAASVETDTQYF
TRBV5-1	TRBJ2-7	CASSGEPPSGTNSYEQYF
TRBV28	TRBJ2-1	CASSLILAGGDDEQFF
TRBV2	TRBJ2-7	CATRPSYEQYF
TRBV9	TRBJ2-5	CASSVGGGETQYF
TRBV27	TRBJ2-7	CASGPSTLSYEQYF
TRBV4-3	TRBJ2-1	CASSQSRDSYNEQFF
TRBV5-6	TRBJ2-1	CASSPRLNEQFF